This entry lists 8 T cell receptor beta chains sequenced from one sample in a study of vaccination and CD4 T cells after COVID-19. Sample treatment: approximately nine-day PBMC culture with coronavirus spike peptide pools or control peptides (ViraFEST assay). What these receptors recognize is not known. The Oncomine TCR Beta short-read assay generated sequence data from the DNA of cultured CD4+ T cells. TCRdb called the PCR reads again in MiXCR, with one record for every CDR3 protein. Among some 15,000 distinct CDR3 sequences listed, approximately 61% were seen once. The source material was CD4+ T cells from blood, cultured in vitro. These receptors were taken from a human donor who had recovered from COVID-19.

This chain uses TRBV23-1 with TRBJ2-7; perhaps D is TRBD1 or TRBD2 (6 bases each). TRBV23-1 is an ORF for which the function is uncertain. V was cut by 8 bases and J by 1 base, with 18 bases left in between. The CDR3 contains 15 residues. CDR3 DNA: TGCGCCAGCGCCCCGGTCGGGGGCATATCCTACGAGCAGTACTTC. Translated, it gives CASAPVGGISYEQYF.

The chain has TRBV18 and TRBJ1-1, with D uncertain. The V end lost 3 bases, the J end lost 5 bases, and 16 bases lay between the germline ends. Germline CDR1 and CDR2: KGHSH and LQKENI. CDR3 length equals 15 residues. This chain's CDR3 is CASSPRLVVGTEAFF. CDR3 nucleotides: TGTGCCAGCTCACCTAGATTGGTGGTTGGAACTGAAGCTTTCTTT.

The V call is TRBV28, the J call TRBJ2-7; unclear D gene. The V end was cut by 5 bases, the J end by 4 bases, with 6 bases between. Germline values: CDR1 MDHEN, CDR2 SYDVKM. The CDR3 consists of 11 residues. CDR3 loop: CASSPRYEQYF. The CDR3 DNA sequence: TGTGCCAGCAGTCCCCGGTACGAGCAGTACTTC.

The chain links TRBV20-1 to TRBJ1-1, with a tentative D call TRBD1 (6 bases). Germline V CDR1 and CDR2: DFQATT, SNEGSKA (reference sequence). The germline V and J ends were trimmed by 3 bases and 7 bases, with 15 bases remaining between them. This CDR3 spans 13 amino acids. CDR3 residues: CSARGGIQGEAFF. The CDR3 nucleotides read TGCAGTGCTAGGGGGGGGATACAGGGTGAAGCTTTCTTT.

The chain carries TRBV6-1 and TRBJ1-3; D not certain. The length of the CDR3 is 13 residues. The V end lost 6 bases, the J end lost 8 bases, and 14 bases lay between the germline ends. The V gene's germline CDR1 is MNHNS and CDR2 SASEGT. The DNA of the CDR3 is TGTGCCAGCAGGCCGTGGGAGGCGGACACCATATATTTT. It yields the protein CASRPWEADTIYF.

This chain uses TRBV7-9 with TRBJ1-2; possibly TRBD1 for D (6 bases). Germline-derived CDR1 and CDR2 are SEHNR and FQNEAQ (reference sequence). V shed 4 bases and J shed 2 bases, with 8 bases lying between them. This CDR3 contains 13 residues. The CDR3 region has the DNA TGTGCCAGCAGCTCACAGGGAAACTATGGCTACACCTTC. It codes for CASSSQGNYGYTF.

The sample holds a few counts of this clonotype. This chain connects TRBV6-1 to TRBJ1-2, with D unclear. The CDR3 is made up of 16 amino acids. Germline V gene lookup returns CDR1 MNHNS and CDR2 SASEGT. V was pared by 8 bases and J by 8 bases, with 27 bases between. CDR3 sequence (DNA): TGTGCCAGCTTACCGGGATCGAACCGGCTACCCCTAGGCTACACCTTC. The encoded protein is CASLPGSNRLPLGYTF.

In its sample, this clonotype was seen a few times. The CDR3 DNA follows: TGCAGTGCCCTATGGGACAAAAGTCAGCCCCAGCATTTT. Encoded protein: CSALWDKSQPQHF. The V and J genes are TRBV20-1 and TRBJ1-5, with a possible D match to TRBD1 (6 bases). CDR3 size: 13 residues. Between the trimmed V and J ends, which lost 6 bases and 6 bases, there was a span of 15 bases. CDR1 DFQATT and CDR2 SNEGSKA come from the germline V gene (reference sequence).